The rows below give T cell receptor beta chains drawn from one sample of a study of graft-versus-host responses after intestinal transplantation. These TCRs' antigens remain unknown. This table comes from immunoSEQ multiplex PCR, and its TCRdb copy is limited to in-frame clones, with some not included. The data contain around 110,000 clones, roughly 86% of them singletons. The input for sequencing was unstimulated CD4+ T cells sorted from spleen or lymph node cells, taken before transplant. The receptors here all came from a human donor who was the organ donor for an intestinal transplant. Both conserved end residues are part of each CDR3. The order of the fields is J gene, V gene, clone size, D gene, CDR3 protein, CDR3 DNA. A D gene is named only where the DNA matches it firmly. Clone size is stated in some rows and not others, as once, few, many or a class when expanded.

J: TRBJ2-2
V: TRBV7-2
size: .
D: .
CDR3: CAGSLQTGPNTGELFF
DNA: TGTGCCGGCAGCTTACAAACAGGGCCGAACACCGGGGAGCTGTTTTTT

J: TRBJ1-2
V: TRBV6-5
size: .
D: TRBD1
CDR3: CASRPHETGSYGYTF
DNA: TGTGCCAGCAGACCTCACGAGACAGGGAGCTATGGCTACACCTTC

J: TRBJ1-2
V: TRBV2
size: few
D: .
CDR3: CASSWDISYGYTF
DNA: TGTGCCAGCAGTTGGGACATATCCTATGGCTACACCTTC

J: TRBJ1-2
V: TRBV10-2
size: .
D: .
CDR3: CASSRGLYGYTF
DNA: TGCGCCAGCAGCCGTGGGCTCTATGGCTACACCTTC

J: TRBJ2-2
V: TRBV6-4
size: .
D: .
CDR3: CASSDRDTGELFF
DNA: TGTGCCAGCAGTGACAGGGACACCGGGGAGCTGTTTTTT

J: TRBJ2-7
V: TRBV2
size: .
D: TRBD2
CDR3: CASRPGLALSYEQYF
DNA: TGTGCCAGCAGACCCGGACTAGCCCTTTCCTACGAGCAGTACTTC

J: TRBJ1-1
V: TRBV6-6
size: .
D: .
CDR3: CASSYVWGNTEAFF
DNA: TGTGCCAGCAGTTACGTTTGGGGGAACACTGAAGCTTTCTTT

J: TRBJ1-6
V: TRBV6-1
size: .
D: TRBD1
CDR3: CASSVTGGTNSPLHF
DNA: TGTGCCAGCAGTGTAACAGGGGGGACGAATTCACCCCTCCACTTT

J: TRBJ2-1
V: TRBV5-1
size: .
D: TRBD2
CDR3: CASSVTSEHNEQFF
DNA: TGCGCCAGCAGCGTGACTAGCGAGCACAATGAGCAGTTCTTC

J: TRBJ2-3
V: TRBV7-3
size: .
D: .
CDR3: CASSLIGQGADTQYF
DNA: TGTGCCAGCAGCTTAATCGGGCAGGGCGCAGATACGCAGTATTTT

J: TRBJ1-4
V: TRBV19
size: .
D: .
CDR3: CASSRVRQGPERVFF
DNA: TGTGCCAGTAGCCGAGTTCGGCAGGGCCCGGAAAGGGTGTTTTTT

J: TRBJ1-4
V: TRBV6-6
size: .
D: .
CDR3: CASSDGPGGSEKLFF
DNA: TGTGCCAGCAGCGATGGGCCGGGTGGTTCAGAAAAACTGTTTTTT

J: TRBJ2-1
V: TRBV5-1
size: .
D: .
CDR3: CASSLGSNNEQFF
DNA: TGCGCCAGCAGCTTGGGATCCAACAATGAGCAGTTCTTC

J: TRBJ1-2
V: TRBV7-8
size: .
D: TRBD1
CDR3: CASSLRGGSGVYGYTF
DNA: TGTGCCAGCAGCTTAAGAGGGGGCTCAGGGGTGTATGGCTACACCTTC

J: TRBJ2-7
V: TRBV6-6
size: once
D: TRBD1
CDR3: CASSRTGVIYEQYF
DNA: TGTGCCAGCAGTCGGACAGGGGTGATTTACGAGCAGTACTTC

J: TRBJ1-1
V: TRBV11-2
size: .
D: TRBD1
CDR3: CASSSRQGMNTEAFF
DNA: TGTGCCAGCAGCTCACGACAGGGTATGAACACTGAAGCTTTCTTT